The clone carrying this T cell receptor beta chain has only a few counts. What it binds is not known. This specimen comes from a study of vaccination and CD4 T cells after COVID-19. Across the whole study: Every culture used as a control got a CEFX pool, an HIV-1 Nef pool, or no peptide.

Treatment denoted: roughly ten-day PBMC culture with coronavirus spike peptide pools or control peptides (ViraFEST assay). ViraFEST used peptide pools to expand antigen-specific T cells and subsequently sequenced their TCRs. Study results and caveats: Looking at convalescent patients, a median around 90% of reactive clones were present only post-vaccination.

Cultured CD4+ T-cell DNA underwent Oncomine TCR Beta short-read sequencing. DNA came from CD4+ T cells after culture. TCRdb processed the PCR reads anew with MiXCR; each CDR3 protein has one entry. The sample includes roughly 20,000 distinct CDR3 sequences, under 30% seen only once; the top ten take 11%. The V segment lost 4 bases and the J segment 5 bases; nucleotides outside the gene matches: 7. This CDR3 contains 15 residues. CDR1 and CDR2 (germline): MNHNS, SASEGT. Input material: cultured CD4+ T cells from blood. The sequence was obtained from a human donor with COVID-19. The chain joins TRBV6-1 to TRBJ2-1; 8 bases map to TRBD2. The CDR3 sequence: CASSAGGGVDNEQFF. The DNA of the CDR3 is TGTGCCAGCAGTGCGGGAGGGGGGGTGGACAATGAGCAGTTCTTC.